Given below is one T cell receptor (beta chain) in context. The sample belongs to a study of blood T cell repertoires in COVID-19. V lost 4 bases and J 0 bases, leaving 12 bases between the germline ends. The CDR3 runs 15 residues. Germline V gene data show CDR1 as KGHSY and CDR2 as FQNENV. Clones were read by immunoSEQ multiplex PCR, and TCRdb kept only the in-frame ones, dropping some. The table lists roughly 110,000 clones, less than 85% of them singletons. The source is a human donor in a cohort sampled during active COVID-19. The chain recombines TRBV16 with TRBJ1-1, with D unclear. Sequenced: peripheral blood. The CDR3, as DNA: TGTGCCAGCAGCCTGAGGGTAGGGATGAACACTGAAGCTTTCTTT. This encodes CASSLRVGMNTEAFF.